These 21 T cell receptor beta chains share one sample of origin, sequenced in a study of T cell responses to AZD1222 COVID-19 vaccine. Sequencing was performed with immunoSEQ multiplex PCR; in TCRdb, only in-frame clones are kept and a portion is missing. The sample comprises under 150,000 clones, about nine tenths of which are singletons, and around 1.1% rests with the top ten. Material: peripheral blood, obtained 28 days after the second AZD1222 dose. These receptor sequences come from an adult who received the AZD1222 COVID-19 vaccine.

The chain couples TRBV30 to TRBJ2-6, with D unclear. Germline V CDR1 and CDR2: GTSNPN, SVGIG (reference sequence). The CDR3 spans 15 residues. Trimming took off 1 base at V and 2 bases at J, with 9 bases between the two ends. The CDR3 loop is CAWSEWKTGANVLTF. Written as DNA, the CDR3 is TGTGCCTGGAGTGAATGGAAAACTGGGGCCAACGTCCTGACTTTC.

This clone occurred a few times. In DNA, the CDR3 is TGTGCCAGCAGTTTATACCGGGGGTTCCAACTATACAATGAGCAGTTCTTC. It translates to CASSLYRGFQLYNEQFF. The chain couples TRBV28 to TRBJ2-1, with a weak D call TRBD2 (6 bases). This CDR3 has 17 residues. Trimming removed 1 base at V and 4 bases at J, with 17 bases between. The germline V gene has CDR1 MDHEN and CDR2 SYDVKM.

The chain recombines TRBV20-1 with TRBJ1-6; 7 positions match TRBD1. The CDR3 loop spans 14 amino acids. Germline V CDR1 and CDR2: DFQATT, SNEGSKA (reference sequence). The ends lost 3 bases at V and 5 bases at J; junction bases unmatched: 4. Here the CDR3 reads CSASRTGNNSPLHF. The CDR3 region has the DNA TGCAGTGCTAGTAGGACAGGAAATAATTCACCCCTCCACTTT.

This chain joins TRBV7-2 and TRBJ2-5, with 8 nucleotides matching TRBD2. Germline assignment: CDR1 SGHTA and CDR2 FQGNSA. J lost 3 bases, V lost 6 bases, and 9 bases had no gene match. CDR3 length: 15 residues. The CDR3 is CASRVAGGAEETQYF. The CDR3 DNA follows: TGTGCCAGCAGGGTAGCCGGGGGGGCGGAAGAGACCCAGTACTTC.

The CDR3 loop is CASSARLAGSTDTQYF. The CDR3 DNA follows: TGTGCCAGTAGTGCTCGACTAGCGGGGAGCACAGATACGCAGTATTTT. The rearrangement links TRBV19 to TRBJ2-3; 11 positions match TRBD2. Germline-derived CDR1 and CDR2 are LNHDA and SQIVND (reference sequence). This CDR3 has 16 amino acids. Losses at the gene ends were 5 bases for V and 0 bases for J; bases not matched to a gene: 4.

The J gene is TRBJ2-3, the V gene TRBV7-3; no clear D. Trimming shortened V by 8 bases and J by 4 bases, and 16 bases separated the two germline ends. CDR3 size: 14 residues. Germline-derived CDR1 and CDR2 are SGHTA and FQGTGA. DNA of the CDR3: TGTGCCAGCGCCATGTTGGCCGGACCAGATACGCAGTATTTT. This codes for CASAMLAGPDTQYF.

This chain connects TRBV18 to TRBJ2-1; the match to TRBD2 covers 11 bases. Germline values: CDR1 KGHSH, CDR2 LQKENI. The CDR3 is 17 amino acids. V lost 1 base to trimming and J lost 6 bases; unmatched junction nucleotides: 8. CDR3 nucleotides: TGTGCCAGCTCACCACGGGCTAGCGGGGGGCAGGCCAATGAGCAGTTCTTC. It specifies CASSPRASGGQANEQFF.

The chain couples TRBV5-1 to TRBJ1-4; weak D call: TRBD1 (5 bases). CDR3 size: 14 residues. The germline gives CDR1 SGHRS, CDR2 YFSETQ. V was clipped by 2 bases and J by 6 bases, with 11 bases between them. The CDR3 region has the DNA TGCGCCAGCAGCTTTCCCGGGACGGATGAAAAACTGTTTTTT. Encoded protein: CASSFPGTDEKLFF. The full variable domain, completed using reference TRBV5-1 and TRBJ1-4, is KAGVTQTPRYLIKTRGQQVTLSCSPISGHRSVSWYQQTPGQGLQFLFEYFSETQRNKGNFPGRFSGRQFSNSRSEMNVSTLELGDSALYLCASSFPGTDEKLFFGSGTQLSVL.

CDR3 residues: CASTSPGFYNEQFF. DNA of the CDR3: TGTGCCAGCACCTCCCCAGGGTTTTACAATGAGCAGTTCTTC. This chain links TRBV11-1 with TRBJ2-1; a possible D gene is TRBD1 (5 bases). The CDR3 length is 14 residues. Germline CDR1 and CDR2: SGHAT and FQDESV (reference sequence). V lost 7 bases and J lost 4, with 14 bases in between.

The J gene is TRBJ2-7, the V gene TRBV6-5; D uncertain. Germline CDR1 is MNHEY and CDR2 is SVGAGI. The ends were cut back, 6 bases at V and 4 bases at J, with 19 bases in the middle. The CDR3 totals 15 residues. The CDR3 DNA sequence: TGTGCCAGCAGCCCCCTCGCGTCCAGGACGTACGAGCAGTACTTC. Protein: CASSPLASRTYEQYF.

The chain links TRBV28 to TRBJ1-5; D gene uncertain. The germline V gene encodes CDR1 MDHEN and CDR2 SYDVKM. The V gene lost 3 bases and the J gene lost 5 bases, with 20 bases spanning the gap. The CDR3 spans 17 residues. In DNA form, the CDR3 reads TGTGCCAGCAGTTTCGTCGGAGGGAGAGCTTCCCATCAGCCCCAGCATTTT. The encoded protein is CASSFVGGRASHQPQHF.

The CDR3 bases are TGTGCCACCAGCAGAGATCGTGCCAGGGACACTGAAGCTTTCTTT. It translates to CATSRDRARDTEAFF. The chain carries TRBV15 and TRBJ1-1, with D perhaps TRBD1 (5 bases). This CDR3 is built from 15 residues. The V gene lost 0 bases and the J gene lost 3 bases, with 11 bases spanning the gap. The V gene's germline CDR1 is LNHNV and CDR2 YYDKDF (reference sequence).

About this clone: Other DNA sequences in the same sample also yield this CDR3. The genes are TRBV7-2 and TRBJ1-1; perhaps TRBD1 as D (5 bases). The CDR3 contains 14 residues. V lost 1 base, J lost 0 bases, and 6 bases lay in between. Germline V gene data show CDR1 as SGHTA and CDR2 as FQGNSA. CDR3 bases: TGTGCCAGCAGCTTAGGGGGGGTGAACACTGAAGCTTTCTTT. This sequence encodes CASSLGGVNTEAFF.

The chain couples TRBV19 to TRBJ1-5; D perhaps matches TRBD1 (5 bases). CDR1 and CDR2 from the germline V gene are LNHDA and SQIVND (reference sequence). The germline V and J ends were trimmed by 0 bases and 3 bases, with 9 bases remaining between them. This CDR3 has 15 residues. CDR3 region: CASSIEGTYNQPQHF. The DNA for the CDR3 is TGTGCCAGTAGTATAGAAGGGACGTACAATCAGCCCCAGCATTTT.

This clone was recorded once. The V and J genes are TRBV6-2 or TRBV6-3 and TRBJ2-2; 11 nucleotides agree with TRBD1. CDR1 is MNHEY, CDR2 SVGEGT, per germline. There are 19 residues in the CDR3. V was pared by 5 bases and J by 1 base, with 12 bases of the junction left unmatched. The CDR3: CASSGTWDRGFQNTGELFF. CDR3 nucleotides: TGTGCCAGCAGTGGGACGTGGGACAGGGGGTTTCAGAACACCGGGGAGCTGTTTTTT.

CDR3 sequence reads: CASSSQRANEQYF. Here the CDR3 DNA reads TGTGCCAGCAGCTCTCAGAGGGCGAATGAGCAGTACTTC. The rearrangement joins TRBV5-5 to TRBJ2-7; tentatively, D is TRBD2 (5 bases). V dropped 3 bases and J dropped 7 bases, with 14 bases sitting between them. Germline V CDR1 and CDR2: SGHKS, YYEKEE (reference sequence). The CDR3 totals 13 residues. Variable domain in full (rest from reference TRBV5-5 and TRBJ2-7): DAGVTQSPTHLIKTRGQQVTLRCSPISGHKSVSWYQQVLGQGPQFIFQYYEKEERGRGNFPDRFSARQFPNYSSELNVNALLLGDSALYLCASSSQRANEQYFGPGTRLTVT.

The rearrangement uses TRBV19 and TRBJ1-1; no clear D. In germline, CDR1 is LNHDA, CDR2 SQIVND (reference sequence). The CDR3 has 15 residues. Trimming shortened V by 1 base and J by 0 bases, and 9 bases separated the two germline ends. The CDR3 sequence is CASSIGGRLNTEAFF. DNA of the CDR3: TGTGCCAGTAGTATAGGAGGGCGTCTGAACACTGAAGCTTTCTTT.

The chain couples TRBV7-9 to TRBJ1-4, with 9 bases identical to TRBD1. Germline loops: CDR1 SEHNR, CDR2 FQNEAQ (reference sequence). The V and J ends lost 11 bases and 4 bases, in that order; junction bases with no gene match: 11. This CDR3 is 15 amino acids long. The DNA for the CDR3 is TGTGCCCTCCAGAAACAGGGGGCCGGTAATGAAAAACTGTTTTTT. It codes for CALQKQGAGNEKLFF. The full variable domain, its missing parts supplied by reference TRBV7-9 and TRBJ1-4, is DTGVSQNPRHKITKRGQNVTFRCDPISEHNRLYWYRQTLGQGPEFLTYFQNEAQLEKSRLLSDRFSAERPKGSFSTLEIQRTEQGDSAMYLCALQKQGAGNEKLFFGSGTQLSVL.

This sequence joins TRBV12-3 or TRBV12-4 and TRBJ2-2; D gene uncertain. V lost 1 base, J lost 6 bases, and 6 bases lay in between. The CDR3 has 13 residues. The CDR3 region is CASSLGQSGELFF. CDR3 DNA: TGTGCCAGCAGTTTAGGACAATCCGGGGAGCTGTTTTTT.

The rearrangement uses TRBV7-2 and TRBJ1-1, with D perhaps TRBD1 (5 bases). Germline V gene data show CDR1 as SGHTA and CDR2 as FQGNSA. Trimming cost V 8 bases and J 5 bases, with 12 bases left between them. The length of the CDR3 is 12 residues. In DNA, the CDR3 is TGTGCCAGCGGCAAGGGGAGGACTGAAGCTTTCTTT. Translation gives CASGKGRTEAFF.

V usage is TRBV28 and J usage is TRBJ2-1; possibly TRBD2 for D (6 bases). V shed 4 bases and J shed 8 bases, with 18 bases lying between them. Germline CDR1 is MDHEN and CDR2 is SYDVKM. This CDR3 is 15 amino acids long. CDR3 sequence (DNA): TGTGCCAGCAGTTCAAGAGGGACTCCTGGCGATGAGCAGTTCTTC. Translation gives CASSSRGTPGDEQFF.